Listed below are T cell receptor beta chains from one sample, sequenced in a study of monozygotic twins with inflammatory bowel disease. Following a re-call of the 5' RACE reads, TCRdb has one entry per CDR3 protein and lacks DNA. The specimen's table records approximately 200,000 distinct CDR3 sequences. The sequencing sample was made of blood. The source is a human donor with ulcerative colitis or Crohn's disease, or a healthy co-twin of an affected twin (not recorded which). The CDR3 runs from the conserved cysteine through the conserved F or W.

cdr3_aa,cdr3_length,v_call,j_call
CSARDSASGTGELFF,15,TRBV20-1,TRBJ2-2
CASSRSRTPDSGNTIYF,17,TRBV28,TRBJ1-3
CASSLSGLTNQPQHF,15,TRBV27,TRBJ1-5
CASSEEGLAGGYNEQFF,17,TRBV6-1,TRBJ2-1
CASSLPIGGSGNTIYF,16,TRBV12-3/TRBV12-4,TRBJ1-3
CASSDPSDRGARAFF,15,TRBV6-1,TRBJ1-1
CASSLVGSPSSYNEQFF,17,TRBV12-3/TRBV12-4,TRBJ2-1
CASSLAISGLQETQYF,16,TRBV11-1,TRBJ2-5
CASQPSPGSGANVLTF,16,TRBV28,TRBJ2-6
CASSTGTGTETQYF,14,TRBV5-1,TRBJ2-5
CASSSPPYNEQFF,13,TRBV7-3,TRBJ2-1
CASSQDMVGELFF,13,TRBV4-1,TRBJ2-2
CASSQGNANEKLFF,14,TRBV18,TRBJ1-4
CASRQRQGTNGELFF,15,TRBV5-1,TRBJ2-2
CASSWGTSGSGELFF,15,TRBV5-6,TRBJ2-2